The sequence of this T cell receptor beta chain was determined in a study of T cell responses to AZD1222 COVID-19 vaccine. Only one count was recorded for this clone. Libraries were prepared by immunoSEQ multiplex PCR; TCRdb keeps only in-frame clonotypes and omits some of them. The table records about 170,000 clones, around 85% of them present only once. The junction had 4 bases not matched to a gene; V was cut back by 4 bases and J by 5 bases. The germline V gene encodes CDR1 LGHDT and CDR2 YNNKEL (reference sequence). This CDR3 has 14 residues. The sample consisted of peripheral blood, taken 28 days after the second AZD1222 dose. The rearrangement links TRBV3-1 (or the pseudogene TRBV3-2) to TRBJ1-2, with 10 bases lining up with TRBD1. The sequence came from an adult who received the AZD1222 COVID-19 vaccine. The CDR3: CASSPGTGDYGYTF. CDR3 coding DNA: TGTGCCAGCAGCCCCGGGACAGGGGATTATGGCTACACCTTC.